Below are 22 T cell receptor beta chains sequenced from a single sample in a study of CD8 T cells in ankylosing spondylitis. Broader study findings: Ankylosing spondylitis blood appeared to carry a characteristic TCR beta motif of several highly homologous variants.

Antigens for these TCRs are unknown. TCRdb re-analysed the 5' RACE reads in MiXCR, keeping a single row per CDR3 protein. The sample consists of around 770,000 distinct CDR3 sequences, under 20% of them appearing once. Sequencing was done on a sample of blood, either unsorted or a sorted T cell fraction (not recorded which). The receptors here all came from a male donor with ankylosing spondylitis.

This clonotype was picked up many times. The CDR3 protein is CASSLWVNTEAFF. CDR3 in DNA: TGTGCCAGCAGTTTATGGGTGAACACTGAAGCTTTCTTT. The chain has TRBV12-3 or TRBV12-4 and TRBJ1-1; D ambiguous. This CDR3 is 13 amino acids long. Trimming shortened V by 2 bases and J by 0 bases, and 4 bases separated the two germline ends.

The V call is TRBV12-3 or TRBV12-4, the J call TRBJ2-7; 7 bases match TRBD2. This CDR3 spans 16 amino acids. V gave up 6 bases and J gave up 1 base; unmatched junction bases: 12. In DNA, the CDR3 is TGTGCCAGCAGCGACCCCACTAGCGACACATCCTACGAGCAGTACTTC. Encoded protein: CASSDPTSDTSYEQYF.

This clonotype was counted between two and nine times. This chain connects TRBV20-1 to TRBJ1-2; D not resolved. In germline, CDR1 is DFQATT, CDR2 SNEGSKA (reference sequence). Deletions cut 3 bases from V and 0 bases from J, with 14 bases between. The CDR3 totals 15 residues. CDR3 DNA: TGCAGTGCTAGGTTGGGTTCCAACTCTAACTATGGCTACACCTTC. Its translation: CSARLGSNSNYGYTF.

The chain links TRBV12-3 or TRBV12-4 to TRBJ2-1; D gene unclear. CDR3 length equals 11 residues. The V gene lost 3 bases and the J gene lost 11 bases, with 8 bases spanning the gap. CDR3 region: CASSFLLQQFF. The CDR3 bases are TGTGCCAGCAGTTTTTTGTTACAGCAGTTCTTC.

This chain links TRBV12-3 or TRBV12-4 with TRBJ2-3, with D possibly matching TRBD2 (5 bases). The germline V and J ends were trimmed by 6 bases and 4 bases, with 11 bases remaining between them. The CDR3 consists of 13 residues. The CDR3 loop is CASRRLPSDTQYF. The CDR3 region has the DNA TGTGCCAGCAGAAGACTACCCTCAGATACGCAGTATTTT.

This clonotype was picked up a small number of times. The rearrangement joins TRBV12-3 or TRBV12-4 to TRBJ2-3; 9 bases agree with TRBD1. V lost 5 bases and J lost 0; bases outside the gene matches: 6. The CDR3 has 16 amino acids. Here the CDR3 reads CASSKGQGSSTDTQYF. Written as DNA, the CDR3 is TGTGCCAGCAGTAAGGGACAGGGATCTAGCACAGATACGCAGTATTTT.

This clonotype was counted a few times. J is TRBJ2-1 and V is TRBV5-1; a possible D gene is TRBD1 (6 bases). V dropped 1 base and J dropped 4 bases, with 15 bases sitting between them. The CDR3 consists of 16 residues. Looked up from germline, CDR1 is SGHRS and CDR2 is YFSETQ. The CDR3 loop is CASSLNVGTRYNEQFF. CDR3 nucleotide sequence: TGCGCCAGCAGCTTGAACGTGGGGACACGATACAATGAGCAGTTCTTC.

This clonotype was detected a few times. The chain links TRBV6-2 or TRBV6-3 to TRBJ2-3; TRBD2 matches 8 bases. The CDR3 length is 15 residues. V gave up 7 bases and J gave up 5 bases; unmatched junction bases: 11. Germline CDR1 MNHEY, CDR2 SVGEGT. The CDR3 loop is CASTGAGRALDTQYF. The CDR3 nucleotides are TGTGCCAGCACCGGAGCCGGGAGGGCCTTAGATACGCAGTATTTT.

This clonotype was recorded a few times. The CDR3 reads CATSDLRAGSQETQYF. The CDR3 DNA is TGTGCCACCAGTGATTTGCGGGCAGGGAGCCAAGAGACCCAGTACTTC. The genes are TRBV24-1 and TRBJ2-5; D might be TRBD1 or TRBD2, each matching 5 bases. V was shortened by 0 bases and J by 1 base, with 11 bases between the two germline ends. In germline, CDR1 is KGHDR, CDR2 SFDVKD. CDR3 length: 16 residues.

The chain joins TRBV20-1 to TRBJ2-1; 7 bases align to TRBD1. This CDR3 region has 14 residues. The germline V gene has CDR1 DFQATT and CDR2 SNEGSKA (reference sequence). The V segment lost 6 bases and the J segment 4 bases; nucleotides outside the gene matches: 9. The CDR3 DNA is TGCAGTGCGAGAACAGGGGCAGCTTACAATGAGCAGTTCTTC. Its protein is CSARTGAAYNEQFF.

This clonotype was counted a few times. V is TRBV12-3 or TRBV12-4 and J is TRBJ2-2; 9 nucleotides line up with TRBD2. V lost 2 bases, J lost 7 bases, and 8 bases stayed unmatched. The CDR3 runs to 16 residues. The CDR3, as DNA: TGTGCCAGCAGTTTAAGGGCGGGGGGGCCAGTCGGGGAGCTGTTTTTT. It encodes CASSLRAGGPVGELFF.

This clonotype turned up a few times. The chain couples TRBV7-2 to TRBJ2-3, with unresolved D. CDR3 length equals 14 residues. V lost 8 bases and J lost 6, with 18 bases in between. Germline values: CDR1 SGHTA, CDR2 FQGNSA. The CDR3 DNA reads as TGTGCCAGCGCCCTGAGTTGGCGGAGCGATACGCAGTATTTT. Its protein product is CASALSWRSDTQYF.

J is TRBJ1-2 and V is TRBV2; 7 bases match TRBD1. The V and J ends lost 5 bases and 4 bases, in that order; junction bases with no gene match: 7. The CDR3 contains 14 residues. Germline lookup yields CDR1 SNHLY and CDR2 FYNNEI. CDR3 amino acids: CASSPGTETYGYTF. CDR3 in DNA: TGTGCCAGCAGTCCCGGGACAGAGACCTATGGCTACACCTTC.

A few counts support this clonotype. The chain uses TRBV11-2 and TRBJ1-6, with 7 bases lining up with TRBD1. V lost 5 bases to trimming and J lost 7 bases; unmatched junction nucleotides: 11. The CDR3 has 16 amino acids. Looked up from germline, CDR1 is SGHAT and CDR2 is FQNNGV. Here the CDR3 reads CASSPQGGGVNSPLHF. The CDR3 bases are TGTGCCAGCAGCCCCCAGGGGGGGGGCGTGAATTCACCCCTCCACTTT. The full variable domain, completed using reference TRBV11-2 and TRBJ1-6, is EAGVAQSPRYKIIEKRQSVAFWCNPISGHATLYWYQQILGQGPKLLIQFQNNGVVDDSQLPKDRFSAERLKGVDSTLKIQPAKLEDSAVYLCASSPQGGGVNSPLHFGNGTRLTVT.

This clonotype turned up a few times. The rearrangement uses TRBV6-1 and TRBJ2-2; 7 bases map to TRBD1. CDR1 is MNHNS, CDR2 SASEGT, per germline. V shed 5 bases and J 14 bases; nucleotides not matched to a gene: 11. The CDR3 consists of 13 residues. CDR3 protein: CASSPGQALVLFF. The CDR3 coding sequence is TGTGCCAGCAGTCCCGGACAGGCCCTTGTACTGTTTTTT.

The chain uses TRBV20-1 and TRBJ2-7; TRBD1 matches at 7 bases. Germline CDR1 DFQATT, CDR2 SNEGSKA (reference sequence). The CDR3 has 14 amino acids. Trimming removed 1 base from V and 1 base from J; junction bases left unmatched: 4. The CDR3 DNA reads TGCAGTGCTAGAGTGTCAGGGGGTTCCTACGAGCAGTACTTC. Protein sequence: CSARVSGGSYEQYF.

Only a few counts were recorded for this clonotype. The rearrangement uses TRBV12-3 or TRBV12-4 and TRBJ1-4; no definite D call. CDR3 length equals 14 residues. Between the trimmed V and J ends, which lost 3 bases and 7 bases, there was a span of 12 bases. This CDR3 reads CASSFPSAGEKLFF. CDR3 in DNA: TGTGCCAGCAGTTTCCCGTCGGCGGGTGAAAAACTGTTTTTT.

This clonotype has a single count. The chain couples TRBV5-1 to TRBJ2-2, with D possibly matching TRBD1 (6 bases). Per the germline V gene, CDR1 is SGHRS and CDR2 is YFSETQ. V was shortened by 5 bases and J by 0 bases, with 8 bases between the two germline ends. CDR3 length equals 14 residues. This CDR3 is CASRRGSNTGELFF. In nucleotides, the CDR3 is TGCGCCAGCAGGAGGGGGTCGAACACCGGGGAGCTGTTTTTT. The entire variable domain, with the rest obtained from reference TRBV5-1 and TRBJ2-2, is as follows: KAGVTQTPRYLIKTRGQQVTLSCSPISGHRSVSWYQQTPGQGLQFLFEYFSETQRNKGNFPGRFSGRQFSNSRSEMNVSTLELGDSALYLCASRRGSNTGELFFGEGSRLTVL.

This sequence joins TRBV9 and TRBJ2-1, with TRBD1 identical over 7 bases. V was clipped by 3 bases and J by 2 bases; unmatched bases: 8. The CDR3 consists of 16 residues. Germline CDR1 SGDLS, CDR2 YYNGEE. The CDR3 region is CASSGRGGNAYNEQFF. Here the CDR3 DNA reads TGTGCCAGCAGCGGAAGAGGGGGCAACGCCTACAATGAGCAGTTCTTC.

This clonotype was recorded a few times. This chain connects TRBV5-1 to TRBJ2-5; a weak D match, TRBD2 (5 bases). The CDR3 length is 16 residues. V lost 4 bases and J lost 1, with 17 bases in between. Looked up from germline, CDR1 is SGHRS and CDR2 is YFSETQ. The CDR3 DNA is TGCGCCAGCAGCCTGACTAACCCCCAGACCCAAGAGACCCAGTACTTC. Translating it yields CASSLTNPQTQETQYF.

This clonotype was detected only a few times. The chain uses TRBV12-3 or TRBV12-4 and TRBJ2-1, with D possibly matching TRBD2 (6 bases). V lost 4 bases to trimming and J lost 15 bases, with 22 bases between them. The length of the CDR3 is 14 residues. The CDR3 is CASSSTKTTSMPFF. CDR3 sequence (DNA): TGTGCCAGCAGTTCCACCAAGACAACTAGCATGCCGTTCTTC.

The V call is TRBV11-3, the J call TRBJ2-2, with a tentative D call TRBD1 (5 bases). The CDR3 has 16 residues. The germline V and J ends were trimmed by 0 bases and 4 bases, with 12 bases remaining between them. Germline V lookup: CDR1 SGHNT, CDR2 YENEEA. CDR3 nucleotide sequence: TGTGCCAGCAGCTTAGACCAGGGATCTGGCACCGGGGAGCTGTTTTTT. Amino acids: CASSLDQGSGTGELFF.